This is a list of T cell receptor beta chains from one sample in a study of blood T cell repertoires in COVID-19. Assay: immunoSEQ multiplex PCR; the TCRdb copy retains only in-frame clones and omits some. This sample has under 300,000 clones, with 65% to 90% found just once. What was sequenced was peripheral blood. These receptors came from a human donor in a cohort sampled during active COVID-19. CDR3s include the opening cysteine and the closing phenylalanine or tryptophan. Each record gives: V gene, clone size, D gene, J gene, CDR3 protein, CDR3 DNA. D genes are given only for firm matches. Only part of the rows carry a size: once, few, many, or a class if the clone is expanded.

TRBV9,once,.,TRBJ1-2,CASSVGDLMNYGYTF,TGTGCCAGCAGCGTCGGGGATCTGATGAACTATGGCTACACCTTC
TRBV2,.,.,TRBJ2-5,CASSGHSKETQYF,TGTGCCAGCAGTGGCCACAGTAAAGAGACCCAGTACTTC
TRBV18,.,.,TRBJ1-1,CASSPNRDNTEAFF,TGTGCCAGCTCACCGAACAGGGATAACACTGAAGCTTTCTTT
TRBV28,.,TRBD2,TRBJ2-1,CASRGTSGRAPTFF,TGTGCCAGCAGGGGGACTAGCGGGAGGGCCCCCACCTTCTTC
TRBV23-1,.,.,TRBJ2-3,CASSQSASGPTPRELASTDTQYF,TGCGCCAGCAGTCAAAGCGCGTCAGGCCCGACTCCCCGCGAACTAGCTAGCACAGATACGCAGTATTTT
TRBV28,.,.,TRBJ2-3,CASSPPSTDTQYF,TGTGCCAGCAGTCCCCCAAGCACAGATACGCAGTATTTT
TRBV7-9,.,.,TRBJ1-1,CASSLRQGRGSEAFF,TGTGCCAGCAGCTTAAGGCAGGGAAGGGGCAGTGAAGCTTTCTTT
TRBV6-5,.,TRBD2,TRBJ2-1,CASRVPAGSYNEQFF,TGTGCCAGCAGGGTCCCAGCGGGGTCCTACAATGAGCAGTTCTTC
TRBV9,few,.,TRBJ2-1,CASSGPLPGQFF,TGTGCCAGCAGCGGACCGTTACCGGGGCAGTTCTTC
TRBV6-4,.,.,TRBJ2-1,CASSKGGREQFF,TGTGCCAGCAGCAAAGGGGGAAGAGAGCAGTTCTTC
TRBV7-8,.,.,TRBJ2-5,CASSLGGSRETQYF,TGTGCCAGCAGCTTAGGAGGCTCGCGGGAGACCCAGTACTTC
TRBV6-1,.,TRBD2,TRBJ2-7,CASSEAPLTTSGKTYEQYF,TGTGCCAGCAGTGAAGCGCCCCTCACGACTAGCGGGAAGACCTACGAGCAGTACTTC
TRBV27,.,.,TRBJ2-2,CASSRQGGNTGELFF,TGTGCCAGCAGTCGTCAGGGAGGGAACACCGGGGAGCTGTTTTTT
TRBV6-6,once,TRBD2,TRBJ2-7,CASKAGSGGYEQYF,TGTGCCAGCAAGGCGGGTAGCGGGGGGTACGAGCAGTACTTC
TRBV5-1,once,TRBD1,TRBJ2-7,CASSPDRYYEQYF,TGCGCCAGCAGCCCGGACAGGTACTACGAGCAGTACTTC
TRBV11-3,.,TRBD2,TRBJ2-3,CASSTTSGFTDTQYF,TGTGCCAGCAGCACGACTAGCGGATTCACAGATACGCAGTATTTT
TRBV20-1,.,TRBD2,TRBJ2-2,CSASAGVNTGELFF,TGCAGTGCTAGTGCGGGAGTGAACACCGGGGAGCTGTTTTTT
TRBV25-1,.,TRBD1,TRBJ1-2,CASSEHDRGTPTF,TGTGCCAGCAGTGAACACGACAGGGGGACTCCCACCTTC
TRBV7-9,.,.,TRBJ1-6,CASGGSYNSPLHF,TGTGCCAGTGGCGGCTCCTATAATTCACCCCTCCACTTT
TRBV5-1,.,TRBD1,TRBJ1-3,CASSQGEGGNTIYF,TGCGCCAGCAGCCAGGGGGAAGGGGGAAACACCATATATTTT
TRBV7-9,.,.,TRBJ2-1,CASSWDFRHEQFF,TGTGCCAGCAGCTGGGACTTCAGGCATGAGCAGTTCTTC
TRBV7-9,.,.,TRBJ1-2,CASRGAELYGYTF,TGTGCCAGCAGAGGGGCGGAGCTCTATGGCTACACCTTC
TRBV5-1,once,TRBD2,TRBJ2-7,CASSLGAGATGEQYF,TGCGCCAGCAGCTTGGGGGCGGGAGCGACGGGCGAGCAGTACTTC
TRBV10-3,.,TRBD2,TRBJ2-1,CAISESGSSGRSEQFF,TGTGCCATCAGTGAGTCGGGGTCTAGCGGGAGGTCTGAGCAGTTCTTC
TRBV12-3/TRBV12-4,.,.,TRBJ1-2,CASSSNGYGYTF,TGTGCCAGCAGTTCGAACGGCTATGGCTACACCTTC
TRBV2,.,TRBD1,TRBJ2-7,CASSDLRQGGYEQYF,TGTGCCAGCAGTGATTTACGACAGGGGGGTTACGAGCAGTACTTC
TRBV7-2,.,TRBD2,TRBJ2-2,CASSWVSGSSGELFF,TGTGCCAGCAGCTGGGTTAGCGGGAGTTCCGGGGAGCTGTTTTTT
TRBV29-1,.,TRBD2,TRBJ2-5,CSVASPTSGQETQYF,TGCAGCGTTGCGTCCCCGACTAGCGGCCAGGAGACCCAGTACTTC
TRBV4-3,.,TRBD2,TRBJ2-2,CASSQRPGLGYTGELFF,TGCGCCAGCAGCCAGCGCCCGGGACTAGGCTACACCGGGGAGCTGTTTTTT
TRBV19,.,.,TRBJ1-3,CASTRQPQSSGNTIYF,TGTGCCAGTACCAGACAGCCACAGAGCTCTGGAAACACCATATATTTT
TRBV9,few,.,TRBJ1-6,CASSVDWSLRSPLHF,TGTGCCAGCAGCGTAGACTGGAGCCTACGCTCACCCCTCCACTTT
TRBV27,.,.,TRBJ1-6,CASSFLTQGTTRSPLHF,TGTGCCAGCAGTTTCCTAACTCAGGGGACCACGCGATCACCCCTCCACTTT
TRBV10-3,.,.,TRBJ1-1,CAISERGFEAFF,TGTGCCATCAGTGAGCGGGGGTTTGAAGCTTTCTTT
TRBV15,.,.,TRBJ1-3,CATSRKQGAGGNTIYF,TGTGCCACCAGCAGAAAACAGGGTGCCGGGGGAAACACCATATATTTT
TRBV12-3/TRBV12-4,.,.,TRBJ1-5,CASRYSNQPQHF,TGTGCCAGCAGATATAGCAATCAGCCCCAGCATTTT
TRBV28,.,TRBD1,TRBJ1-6,CASSLGDRRDSPLHF,TGTGCCAGCAGTTTAGGGGACAGGCGAGATTCACCCCTCCACTTT
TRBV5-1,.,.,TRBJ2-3,CASSLAGGSTDTQYF,TGCGCCAGCAGCTTGGCCGGCGGAAGCACAGATACGCAGTATTTT
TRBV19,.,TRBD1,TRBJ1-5,CASRPQGVPPQPQHF,TGTGCCAGCAGGCCACAGGGGGTCCCTCCACAGCCCCAGCATTTT
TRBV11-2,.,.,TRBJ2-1,CASSLVGGIGDEQFF,TGTGCCAGCAGCTTGGTGGGCGGGATAGGGGATGAGCAGTTCTTC
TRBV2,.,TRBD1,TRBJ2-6,CARETGSGANVLTF,TGTGCCAGGGAGACAGGGTCTGGGGCCAACGTCCTGACTTTC
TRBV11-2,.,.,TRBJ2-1,CASSPPGVQAYNEQFF,TGTGCCAGCAGCCCCCCCGGGGTCCAGGCCTACAATGAGCAGTTCTTC
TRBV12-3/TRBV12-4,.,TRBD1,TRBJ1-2,CASSSDRDGYTF,TGTGCCAGCAGTTCTGACAGGGACGGCTACACCTTC
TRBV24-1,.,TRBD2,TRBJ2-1,CATSDPSGAYNEQFF,TGTGCCACCAGTGATCCTAGCGGGGCCTACAATGAGCAGTTCTTC
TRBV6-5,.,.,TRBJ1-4,CASSQAHNEKLFF,TGTGCCAGCAGTCAGGCCCATAATGAAAAACTGTTTTTT
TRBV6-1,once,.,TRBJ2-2,CASSERGLGAGELFF,TGTGCCAGCAGTGAAAGAGGGTTGGGCGCCGGGGAGCTGTTTTTT
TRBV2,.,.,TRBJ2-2,CASNQNRDIGELFF,TGTGCCAGCAACCAAAACCGGGACATCGGGGAGCTGTTTTTT
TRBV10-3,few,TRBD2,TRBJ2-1,CATDPGLAANEQFF,TGTGCCACCGACCCCGGACTAGCGGCTAATGAGCAGTTCTTC
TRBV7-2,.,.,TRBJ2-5,CASSLYGPQETQYF,TGTGCCAGCAGCTTATATGGCCCGCAAGAGACCCAGTACTTC
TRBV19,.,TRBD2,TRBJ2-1,CASRASGRYNEQFF,TGTGCCAGTAGGGCTAGCGGGAGATACAATGAGCAGTTCTTC
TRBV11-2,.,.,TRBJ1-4,CASSLSLTATNEKLFF,TGTGCCAGCAGCTTATCCCTGACAGCAACTAATGAAAAACTGTTTTTT